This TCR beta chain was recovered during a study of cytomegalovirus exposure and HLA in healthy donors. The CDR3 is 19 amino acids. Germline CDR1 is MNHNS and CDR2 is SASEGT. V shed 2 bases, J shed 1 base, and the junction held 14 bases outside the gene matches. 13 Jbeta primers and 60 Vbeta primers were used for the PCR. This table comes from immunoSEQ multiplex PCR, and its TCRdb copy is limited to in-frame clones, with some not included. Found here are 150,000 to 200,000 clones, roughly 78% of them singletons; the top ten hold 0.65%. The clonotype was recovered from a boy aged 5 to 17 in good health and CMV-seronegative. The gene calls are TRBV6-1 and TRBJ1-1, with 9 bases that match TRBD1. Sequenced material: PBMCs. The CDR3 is CASSETFGGQGRRNTEAFF. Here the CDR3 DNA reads TGTGCCAGCAGTGAAACGTTTGGGGGACAGGGACGCAGGAACACTGAAGCTTTCTTT.